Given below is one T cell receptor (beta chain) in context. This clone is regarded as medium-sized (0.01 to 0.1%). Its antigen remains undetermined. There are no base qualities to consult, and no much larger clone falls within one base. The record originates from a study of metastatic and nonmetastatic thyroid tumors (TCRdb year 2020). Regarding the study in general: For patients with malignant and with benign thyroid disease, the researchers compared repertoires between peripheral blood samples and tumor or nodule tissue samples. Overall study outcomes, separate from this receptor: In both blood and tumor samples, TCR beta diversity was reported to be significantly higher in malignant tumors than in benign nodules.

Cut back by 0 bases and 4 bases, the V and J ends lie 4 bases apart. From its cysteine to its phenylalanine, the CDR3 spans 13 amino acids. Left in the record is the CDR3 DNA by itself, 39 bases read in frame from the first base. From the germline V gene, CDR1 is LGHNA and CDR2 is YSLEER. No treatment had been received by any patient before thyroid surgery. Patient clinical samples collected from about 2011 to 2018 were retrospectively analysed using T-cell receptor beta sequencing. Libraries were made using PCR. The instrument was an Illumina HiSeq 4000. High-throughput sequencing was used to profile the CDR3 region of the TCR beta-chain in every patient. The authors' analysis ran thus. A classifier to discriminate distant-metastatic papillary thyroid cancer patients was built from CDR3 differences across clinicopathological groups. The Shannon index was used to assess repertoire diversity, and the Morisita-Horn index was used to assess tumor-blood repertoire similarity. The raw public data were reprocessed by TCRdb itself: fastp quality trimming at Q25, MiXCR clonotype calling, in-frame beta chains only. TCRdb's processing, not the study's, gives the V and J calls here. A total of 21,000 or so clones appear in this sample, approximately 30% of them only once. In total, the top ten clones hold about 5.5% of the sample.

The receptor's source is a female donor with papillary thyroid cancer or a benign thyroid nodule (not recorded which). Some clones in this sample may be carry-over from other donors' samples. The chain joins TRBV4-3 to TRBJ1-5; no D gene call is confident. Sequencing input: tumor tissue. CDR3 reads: CASSQDENQPQHF. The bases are TGCGCCAGCAGCCAAGATGAAAATCAGCCCCAGCATTTT.